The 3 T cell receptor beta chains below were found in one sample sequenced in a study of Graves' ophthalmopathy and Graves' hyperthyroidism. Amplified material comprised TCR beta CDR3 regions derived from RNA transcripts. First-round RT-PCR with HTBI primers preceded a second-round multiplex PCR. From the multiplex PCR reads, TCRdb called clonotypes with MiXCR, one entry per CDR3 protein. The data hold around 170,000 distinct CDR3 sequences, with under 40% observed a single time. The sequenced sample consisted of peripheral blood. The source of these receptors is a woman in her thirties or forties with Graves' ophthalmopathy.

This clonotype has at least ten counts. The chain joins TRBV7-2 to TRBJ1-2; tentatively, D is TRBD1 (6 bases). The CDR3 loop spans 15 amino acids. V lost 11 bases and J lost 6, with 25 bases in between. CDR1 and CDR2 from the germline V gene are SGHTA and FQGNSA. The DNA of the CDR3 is TGTGCCTCCAAGCCCCACAGGGCCGGGATGGATGGCTACACCTTC. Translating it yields CASKPHRAGMDGYTF. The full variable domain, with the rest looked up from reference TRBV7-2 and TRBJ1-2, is GAGVSQSPSNKVTEKGKDVELRCDPISGHTALYWYRQSLGQGLEFLIYFQGNSAPDKSGLPSDRFSAERTGGSVSTLTIQRTQQEDSAVYLCASKPHRAGMDGYTFGSGTRLTVV.

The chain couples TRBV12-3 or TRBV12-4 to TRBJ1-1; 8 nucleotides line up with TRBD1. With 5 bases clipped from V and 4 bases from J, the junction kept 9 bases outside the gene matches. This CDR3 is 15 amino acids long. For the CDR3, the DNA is TGTGCCAGCAGTCCTTGGACAGGGCGTGGCACTGAAGCTTTCTTT. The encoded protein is CASSPWTGRGTEAFF.

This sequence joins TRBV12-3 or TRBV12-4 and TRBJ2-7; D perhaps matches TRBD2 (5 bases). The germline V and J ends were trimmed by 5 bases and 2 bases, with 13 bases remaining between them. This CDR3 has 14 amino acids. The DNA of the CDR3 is TGTGCCAGCAGTCCAGAGGGAGTAGCCTACGAGCAGTACTTC. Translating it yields CASSPEGVAYEQYF.